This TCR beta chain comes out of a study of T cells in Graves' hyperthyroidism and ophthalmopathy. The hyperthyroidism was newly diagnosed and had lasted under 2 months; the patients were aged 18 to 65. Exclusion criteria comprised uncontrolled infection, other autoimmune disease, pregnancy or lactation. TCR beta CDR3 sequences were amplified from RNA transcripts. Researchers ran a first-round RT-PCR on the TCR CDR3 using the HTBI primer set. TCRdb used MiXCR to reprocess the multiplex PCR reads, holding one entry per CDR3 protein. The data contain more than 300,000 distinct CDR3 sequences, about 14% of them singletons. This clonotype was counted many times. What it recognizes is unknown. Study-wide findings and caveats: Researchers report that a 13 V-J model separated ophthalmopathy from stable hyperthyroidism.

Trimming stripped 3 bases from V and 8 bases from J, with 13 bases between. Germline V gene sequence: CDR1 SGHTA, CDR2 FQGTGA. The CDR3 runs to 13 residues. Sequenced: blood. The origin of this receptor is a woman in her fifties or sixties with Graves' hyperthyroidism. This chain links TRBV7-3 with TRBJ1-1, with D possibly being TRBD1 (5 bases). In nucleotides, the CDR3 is TGTGCCAGCAGCTTGTTCCCCGGGGCGGAAGCTTTCTTT. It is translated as CASSLFPGAEAFF.